This TCR beta chain was found in a study of identical twins. Study-wide results and caveats: The study based its conclusions on cross-sectional statistical analysis and did not follow the same donors.

The CDR3 runs to 13 residues. CDR1 is LGHDT, CDR2 YNNKEL, per germline (reference sequence). V was cut by 2 bases and J by 8 bases, with 10 bases left in between. A universal primer site came from template switching; cDNA carried unique molecular identifiers. Each CDR3 protein is one row after TCRdb ran MiXCR on the 5' RACE reads. The table records some 900,000 distinct CDR3 sequences, 9% to 15% of them present only once. This clonotype was found many times. Its antigen remains unidentified. With no exceptions, donors were healthy Caucasians. These same data were also listed under a study on yellow fever vaccine responses in identical twins. From that second work: Twins reportedly showed a vaccine T cell response that seemed partly convergent and partly personalized.

The V gene is TRBV3-1, the J gene TRBJ1-5, with no clear D. This TCR came from a woman aged 18 to 35 in good health. Material: PBMCs. The CDR3 sequence is CASSQLTTKPQHF. The CDR3 DNA is TGTGCCAGCAGCCAACTCACAACGAAGCCCCAGCATTTT.